The clone carrying this T cell receptor (beta chain) was seen a few times. The antigen is unknown. Assay: immunoSEQ multiplex PCR; the TCRdb copy retains only in-frame clones and omits some. The table shows some 150,000 clones, with 90% occurring only once. This record comes from a study of T cell responses to AZD1222 COVID-19 vaccine. Study-wide results and limits: Unmutated variant regions reportedly attract nearly half of all spike-specific TCRs.

This sequence was found in an adult who received the AZD1222 COVID-19 vaccine. The specimen comprised peripheral blood, sampled 28 days after the second AZD1222 dose.

CDR3 DNA sequence: TGTGCCAGCAGTTGGACAGTTGATAATTCACCCCTCCACTTT. Protein: CASSWTVDNSPLHF. J is TRBJ1-6 and V is TRBV6-2 or TRBV6-3; possible D gene TRBD1, 6 bases. Germline values: CDR1 MNHEY, CDR2 SVGEGT. Trimming took 4 bases from V and 5 from J, leaving 9 bases between them. The CDR3 covers 14 residues.